The 29 T cell receptor beta chains presented below share a single source sample, sequenced in a study of radiotherapy plus CTLA-4 blockade in lung cancer. Clones were read by immunoSEQ multiplex PCR, and TCRdb kept only the in-frame ones, dropping some. Of tens of thousands of clones in the sample, 73% were seen once. The sample here was peripheral blood, taken from a patient treated with radiotherapy plus ipilimumab. The receptor set was obtained from a human donor with non-small cell lung cancer who had stable disease on radiotherapy plus ipilimumab.

The V gene is TRBV6-1, the J gene TRBJ1-1; D remains unclear. V lost 5 bases and J lost 9, with 13 bases in between. The CDR3 covers 12 residues. Germline values: CDR1 MNHNS, CDR2 SASEGT. CDR3 sequence reads: CASSLGNSKAFF. In DNA form, the CDR3 reads TGTGCCAGCAGTTTGGGGAACTCTAAAGCTTTCTTT.

The V gene is TRBV7-2, the J gene TRBJ2-3; no clear D. CDR1 and CDR2 (germline): SGHTA, FQGNSA. Trimming cost V 5 bases and J 1 base, with 4 bases left between them. This CDR3 spans 12 amino acids. DNA for the CDR3: TGTGCCAGCAGCCCGCGCACAGATACGCAGTATTTT. The encoded protein is CASSPRTDTQYF. The complete variable domain, with remaining parts taken from reference TRBV7-2 and TRBJ2-3, reads GAGVSQSPSNKVTEKGKDVELRCDPISGHTALYWYRQSLGQGLEFLIYFQGNSAPDKSGLPSDRFSAERTGGSVSTLTIQRTQQEDSAVYLCASSPRTDTQYFGPGTRLTVL.

The chain couples TRBV30 to TRBJ2-1, with 11 bases aligning to TRBD2. Germline CDR1 GTSNPN, CDR2 SVGIG (reference sequence). With 6 bases clipped from V and 6 bases from J, the junction kept 10 bases outside the gene matches. The CDR3 loop spans 15 amino acids. The CDR3 spells CACKGLAGGLNEQFF. The CDR3 nucleotides are TGTGCCTGTAAGGGCCTAGCGGGAGGTCTCAATGAGCAGTTCTTC.

The V and J genes are TRBV7-3 and TRBJ2-2; 8 nucleotides match TRBD2. Trimming cost V 5 bases and J 7 bases; bases outside gene matches: 3. The CDR3 has 13 residues. Germline V gives CDR1 SGHTA, CDR2 FQGTGA. Written as DNA, the CDR3 is TGTGCCAGCAGCCCGGGACTAGGCGGGGAGCTGTTTTTT. Residues: CASSPGLGGELFF.

The rearrangement links TRBV7-8 to TRBJ1-1; D is ambiguous. The CDR3 sequence is 12 residues long. Germline V CDR1 and CDR2: SGHVS, FQNEAQ. V was cut by 1 base and J by 7 bases, with 7 bases left in between. The CDR3 here is CASSLGAFEAFF. The CDR3 DNA reads as TGTGCCAGCAGCTTAGGGGCATTTGAAGCTTTCTTT.

This clone is classed as medium-sized. J is TRBJ2-7 and V is TRBV7-9, with D tentatively TRBD2 (6 bases). This CDR3 is built from 13 residues. CDR1 and CDR2 from the germline V gene are SEHNR and FQNEAQ (reference sequence). V dropped 1 base and J dropped 2 bases, with 6 bases sitting between them. CDR3 loop: CASSLGEAYEQYF. The CDR3 DNA sequence: TGTGCCAGCAGCTTAGGGGAGGCCTACGAGCAGTACTTC.

This chain links TRBV7-6 with TRBJ1-3; D call uncertain. This CDR3 region has 13 residues. The germline V gene has CDR1 SGHVS and CDR2 FNYEAQ. The germline V and J ends were trimmed by 5 bases and 8 bases, with 13 bases remaining between them. CDR3 in DNA: TGTGCCAGCAGCCCTCGCGGGTCGGACACCATATATTTT. This translates into CASSPRGSDTIYF.

Details on this clone: An end of the junction does not agree with germline; a read error may underlie this. CDR3 DNA: TGTGCCAGCAGGTTATCCCGGGGGGCCGGGGCCAATGGCTACACCTTC. Translated: CASRLSRGAGANGYTF. The J gene is TRBJ1-2, the V gene TRBV27, with D perhaps matching TRBD1 (6 bases). Germline-derived CDR1 and CDR2 are MNHEY and SMNVEV (reference sequence). The CDR3 is 16 residues long.

The chain combines TRBV6-1 with TRBJ1-3, with D unresolved. Germline values: CDR1 MNHNS, CDR2 SASEGT. Trimming stripped 8 bases from V and 0 bases from J, with 5 bases between. CDR3 length equals 12 residues. The CDR3 reads CASGVSGNTIYF. For the CDR3, the DNA is TGTGCCAGCGGAGTCTCTGGAAACACCATATATTTT.

This sequence joins TRBV7-3 and TRBJ2-1; 7 bases match TRBD2. Germline-derived CDR1 and CDR2 are SGHTA and FQGTGA. V trimming: 1 base; J trimming: 0 bases; junction bases outside the gene matches: 0. This CDR3 contains 15 residues. CDR3 sequence reads: CASSLSGSSYNEQFF. In DNA form, the CDR3 reads TGTGCCAGCAGCTTAAGCGGGAGCTCCTACAATGAGCAGTTCTTC.

V gene TRBV7-2 combines with J gene TRBJ2-3, with TRBD2 matching 9 bases. Losses at the gene ends were 4 bases for V and 0 bases for J; bases not matched to a gene: 5. Looked up from germline, CDR1 is SGHTA and CDR2 is FQGNSA. This CDR3 spans 16 amino acids. CDR3: CASSSASGASTDTQYF. Here the CDR3 DNA reads TGTGCCAGCAGCTCAGCTAGCGGGGCTAGCACAGATACGCAGTATTTT.

Here the CDR3 reads CASSLGQNQPQHF. DNA for the CDR3: TGTGCCAGCAGCCTGGGACAGAATCAGCCCCAGCATTTT. The V gene is TRBV7-3, the J gene TRBJ1-5; TRBD1 matches 7 bases. Germline V gene data show CDR1 as SGHTA and CDR2 as FQGTGA. Losses at the gene ends were 5 bases for V and 4 bases for J; bases not matched to a gene: 2. The CDR3 spans 13 residues.

This clone was seen only a few times. The chain couples TRBV27 to TRBJ1-2, with D possibly matching TRBD1 (5 bases). The V end was cut by 4 bases, the J end by 3 bases, with 21 bases between. Looked up from germline, CDR1 is MNHEY and CDR2 is SMNVEV (reference sequence). CDR3 length equals 17 residues. The CDR3 reads CASSSHLLAGGDYGYTF. CDR3 DNA sequence: TGTGCCAGCAGTTCCCATTTGTTAGCTGGGGGTGACTATGGCTACACCTTC.

The rearrangement uses TRBV6-5 and TRBJ1-4; TRBD1 agrees at 8 bases. Germline V CDR1 and CDR2: MNHEY, SVGAGI. J lost 11 bases, V lost 4 bases, and 6 bases had no gene match. The CDR3 sequence is 13 residues long. In nucleotides, the CDR3 is TGTGCCAGCAGTTCCGGGACAGGAGGCAAACTGTTTTTT. It is translated as CASSSGTGGKLFF.

The chain carries TRBV6-4 and TRBJ2-1; TRBD2 aligns across 13 bases. The CDR3 totals 16 residues. Trimming took 6 bases from V and 7 from J; bases not matched to a gene: 9. In germline, CDR1 is MRHNA, CDR2 SNTAGT. CDR3 in amino acids: CASSWTSGSLGNEQFF. The CDR3 nucleotides read TGTGCCAGCAGCTGGACTAGCGGGAGCCTTGGGAATGAGCAGTTCTTC.

This chain joins TRBV11-3 and TRBJ1-1; TRBD1 might be the D (5 bases). The CDR3 spans 13 residues. Trimming took 5 bases from V and 0 from J, leaving 7 bases between them. Germline assignment: CDR1 SGHNT and CDR2 YENEEA. The CDR3, as DNA: TGTGCCAGCAGCCCCAGGGTGAACACTGAAGCTTTCTTT. As protein: CASSPRVNTEAFF.

As to this clone: The germline gene is not matched at one end of the junction; a read error may be the cause. Other DNA variants within this sample encode the same CDR3. The V and J genes are TRBV27 and TRBJ2-7; TRBD2 matches at 12 bases. Germline V gives CDR1 MNHEY, CDR2 SMNVEV (reference sequence). This CDR3 region has 20 residues. The CDR3 loop reads CASSPPSSGRAIFAPYEQYF. CDR3 DNA sequence: TGCGCCAGCAGTCCCCCCTCTAGCGGGAGGGCCATATTTGCCCCCTACGAGCAGTACTTC.

In its sample, this clone ranks as medium-sized. This chain connects TRBV7-9 to TRBJ1-1; TRBD1 agrees at 8 bases. CDR1 and CDR2 from the germline V gene are SEHNR and FQNEAQ (reference sequence). The CDR3 has 15 amino acids. After removal of 5 bases from V and 7 bases from J, the junction contained 12 bases not matched to a gene. In DNA, the CDR3 is TGTGCCAGCAGCCCTGTCGGGACAGGCGGTTTTGAAGCTTTCTTT. This encodes CASSPVGTGGFEAFF.

This chain connects TRBV19 to TRBJ1-4; TRBD1 matches 7 bases. CDR1 is LNHDA, CDR2 SQIVND, per germline (reference sequence). This CDR3 region has 14 residues. J gave up 5 bases and V 5 bases, and 5 bases lay outside the gene matches. CDR3 region: CASSPGTVNEKLFF. CDR3 nucleotide sequence: TGTGCCAGTAGTCCTGGGACAGTCAATGAAAAACTGTTTTTT.

The chain employs TRBV5-5 and TRBJ2-2, with D hard to call. The CDR3 sequence is 16 residues long. The V gene's germline CDR1 is SGHKS and CDR2 YYEKEE (reference sequence). V was pared by 3 bases and J by 0 bases, with 12 bases between. CDR3 residues: CASSSYTLANTGELFF. CDR3 coding DNA: TGTGCCAGCAGCTCGTACACACTGGCGAACACCGGGGAGCTGTTTTTT.

This clone was seen a few times. V gene TRBV19 combines with J gene TRBJ2-7; TRBD1 aligns across 8 bases. The CDR3 is 13 residues long. The germline gives CDR1 LNHDA, CDR2 SQIVND (reference sequence). The V segment lost 4 bases and the J segment 2 bases; nucleotides outside the gene matches: 1. The DNA of the CDR3 is TGTGCCAGTAGTAAGGACAGGGCCTACGAGCAGTACTTC. Encoded protein: CASSKDRAYEQYF.

This chain uses TRBV7-2 with TRBJ2-5; 9 nucleotides match TRBD1. Germline CDR1 and CDR2: SGHTA and FQGNSA. The CDR3 is 15 amino acids. The V gene end was trimmed by 3 bases and the J gene end by 5 bases; junction bases not matched to a gene: 7. This CDR3 reads CASSLTGTGLETQYF. In DNA, the CDR3 is TGTGCCAGCAGCTTGACCGGGACAGGGCTCGAGACCCAGTACTTC.

The chain employs TRBV7-2 and TRBJ2-7; D assignment may be TRBD1 or TRBD2 (7 bases each). The V gene's germline CDR1 is SGHTA and CDR2 FQGNSA. Between the trimmed V and J ends, which lost 3 bases and 4 bases, there was a span of 19 bases. The CDR3 runs 16 residues. For the CDR3, the DNA is TGTGCCAGCAGCTTTGGGTACGGCAGGGGGGGTTACGAGCAGTACTTC. It translates to CASSFGYGRGGYEQYF.

J is TRBJ1-2 and V is TRBV11-3, with TRBD1 identical over 7 bases. The CDR3 contains 14 residues. Trimming at V came to 4 bases and at J to 2 bases, leaving 4 bases not matched to a gene. Germline CDR1 and CDR2: SGHNT and YENEEA. Here the CDR3 reads CASSSDRFNYGYTF. The CDR3 DNA follows: TGTGCCAGCAGCTCGGACAGGTTCAACTATGGCTACACCTTC.

The chain is built from TRBV27 and TRBJ2-6; D possibly corresponds to TRBD1 (5 bases). The CDR3 is 16 amino acids. Looked up from germline, CDR1 is MNHEY and CDR2 is SMNVEV (reference sequence). With 6 bases removed from V and 1 base from J, the gap between germline ends came to 13 bases. CDR3 bases: TGTGCCAGCAGCCGACAGCCGGTATCTGGGGCCAACGTCCTGACTTTC. It specifies CASSRQPVSGANVLTF.

This chain connects TRBV5-1 to TRBJ1-2; 9 bases are shared with TRBD1. J lost 4 bases, V lost 4 bases, and 5 bases had no gene match. Germline CDR1 SGHRS, CDR2 YFSETQ. The CDR3 extends over 14 amino acids. The chain's CDR3 is CASSGTGFGYGYTF. CDR3 sequence (DNA): TGCGCCAGCAGCGGGACAGGGTTCGGCTATGGCTACACCTTC.

V usage is TRBV5-6 and J usage is TRBJ1-1, with TRBD1 matching over 8 bases. This CDR3 comprises 17 residues. Looked up from germline, CDR1 is SGHDT and CDR2 is YYEEEE. J lost 3 bases, V lost 4 bases, and 14 bases had no gene match. CDR3 bases: TGTGCCAGCAGCCGGAACCAACAGGGGGTTTTTTACACTGAAGCTTTCTTT. Protein sequence: CASSRNQQGVFYTEAFF.

The chain employs TRBV11-2 and TRBJ1-4; 11 bases agree with TRBD1. The J segment lost 8 bases and the V segment lost 3 bases, leaving 8 bases of the junction unmatched. The CDR3 contains 16 residues. Germline values: CDR1 SGHAT, CDR2 FQNNGV. CDR3 protein: CASSLNPGQGGEKLFF. The CDR3 DNA sequence: TGTGCCAGCAGCTTGAATCCGGGACAGGGGGGGGAAAAACTGTTTTTT.

The V gene is TRBV6-6, the J gene TRBJ1-2; 11 bases are a match to TRBD1. Looked up from germline, CDR1 is MNHNY and CDR2 is SVGAGI (reference sequence). There are 14 residues in the CDR3. Unmatched junction bases numbered 5, after V lost 4 bases and J lost 7 bases. DNA of the CDR3: TGTGCCAGCAGTTGGGACAGGGGGGAGGGTGGCTACACCTTC. Residues: CASSWDRGEGGYTF.